These 23 T cell receptor beta chains were all obtained from the same sample, sequenced in a study of blood T cell repertoires in COVID-19. The data were produced by immunoSEQ multiplex PCR, yet TCRdb's version contains in-frame clones alone and is incomplete. The sample holds about 200,000 clones, roughly three quarters seen once. The sample was peripheral blood. These receptors were collected from a woman in her thirties or forties with COVID-19, enrolled during active disease.

The genes are TRBV11-2 and TRBJ1-1, with no clear D. The V gene lost 0 bases and the J gene lost 8 bases, with 16 bases spanning the gap. CDR1 SGHAT and CDR2 FQNNGV come from the germline V gene. The CDR3 is 15 amino acids. The CDR3 region has the DNA TGTGCCAGCAGCTTAGACGGCGTAGCACAAAGGGAAGCTTTCTTT. It is translated as CASSLDGVAQREAFF.

This rearrangement joins TRBV7-8 to TRBJ1-5, with D possibly matching TRBD1 (6 bases). This CDR3 is built from 15 residues. Trimming left V 3 bases short and J 3 bases short, with 12 bases between. CDR1 and CDR2 from the germline V gene are SGHVS and FQNEAQ. The CDR3 nucleotides are TGTGCCAGCAGCTTTCAACAGGGTGTCAATCAGCCCCAGCATTTT. This gives the protein CASSFQQGVNQPQHF.

The chain combines TRBV5-1 with TRBJ2-1; D perhaps matches TRBD2 (5 bases). Germline loops: CDR1 SGHRS, CDR2 YFSETQ. V gave up 5 bases and J gave up 0 bases, with 15 bases separating them. The CDR3 loop spans 16 amino acids. The CDR3 loop reads CASRVGSGSSYNEQFF. CDR3 nucleotide sequence: TGCGCCAGCAGGGTGGGGTCGGGGAGCTCCTACAATGAGCAGTTCTTC.

Only one count was recorded for this clone. The gene calls are TRBV27 and TRBJ2-3, with 8 bases fitting TRBD2. In germline, CDR1 is MNHEY, CDR2 SMNVEV (reference sequence). The V segment lost 4 bases and the J segment 2 bases; nucleotides outside the gene matches: 2. The CDR3 loop spans 14 amino acids. CDR3 DNA sequence: TGTGCCAGCAGTTCGGGGGGGGCCACAGATACGCAGTATTTT. Protein sequence: CASSSGGATDTQYF.

This clone was observed once. The CDR3 DNA sequence: TGTGCCAGCAGCGAGACAAGTCAGCCCCAGCATTTT. It is translated as CASSETSQPQHF. This chain connects TRBV7-9 to TRBJ1-5; no clear D. The germline gives CDR1 SEHNR, CDR2 FQNEAQ (reference sequence). This CDR3 has 12 amino acids. V was pared by 5 bases and J by 6 bases, with 8 bases between.

This clone came up a few times. The J gene is TRBJ2-7, the V gene TRBV5-1, with D perhaps TRBD2 (5 bases). V was clipped by 0 bases and J by 3 bases, with 10 bases between them. The CDR3 length is 14 residues. Germline CDR1 reads SGHRS; CDR2 reads YFSETQ. In nucleotides, the CDR3 is TGCGCCAGCAGCTTGGCCGGGATCCACTACGAGCAGTACTTC. Encoded protein: CASSLAGIHYEQYF.

This clone was seen once. J is TRBJ1-2 and V is TRBV3-1 (or the pseudogene TRBV3-2); D remains ambiguous. This CDR3 has 12 amino acids. CDR1 is LGHDT and CDR2 is YNNKEL in the germline V gene (reference sequence). The V end lost 0 bases, the J end lost 8 bases, and 7 bases lay between the germline ends. The CDR3 loop reads CASSQDGGGYTF. The CDR3 DNA is TGTGCCAGCAGCCAAGACGGCGGAGGCTACACCTTC.

The chain recombines TRBV5-1 with TRBJ2-3; 8 positions agree with TRBD2. J lost 0 bases, V lost 4 bases, and 13 bases had no gene match. CDR1 is SGHRS and CDR2 is YFSETQ in the germline V gene. CDR3 length: 18 residues. CDR3 sequence: CASSPPFVSSGSTDTQYF. CDR3 bases: TGCGCCAGCAGCCCACCTTTTGTATCTAGCGGGAGCACAGATACGCAGTATTTT. Full variable domain (remainder filled in from reference TRBV5-1 and TRBJ2-3): KAGVTQTPRYLIKTRGQQVTLSCSPISGHRSVSWYQQTPGQGLQFLFEYFSETQRNKGNFPGRFSGRQFSNSRSEMNVSTLELGDSALYLCASSPPFVSSGSTDTQYFGPGTRLTVL.

The chain joins TRBV24-1 to TRBJ2-3, with 9 bases fitting TRBD1. Germline-derived CDR1 and CDR2 are KGHDR and SFDVKD. This CDR3 comprises 16 residues. The trim removed 2 bases at V and 4 bases at J, leaving 6 bases unmatched. The CDR3 protein is CATSDSTGGKADTQYF. The CDR3 DNA is TGTGCCACCAGTGATTCGACAGGGGGAAAGGCAGATACGCAGTATTTT.

The rearrangement links TRBV3-1 (or the pseudogene TRBV3-2) to TRBJ1-6; D may be TRBD1 (5 bases). The V end was cut by 1 base, the J end by 9 bases, with 13 bases between. This CDR3 has 15 residues. Germline CDR1 and CDR2: LGHDT and YNNKEL (reference sequence). CDR3 sequence (DNA): TGTGCCAGCAGCCAAGTAACAGGTGTGAGTTCACCCCTCCACTTT. Translating gives CASSQVTGVSSPLHF.

The rearrangement links TRBV7-2 to TRBJ1-3, with a possible D match to TRBD1 (5 bases). The V gene lost 5 bases and the J gene lost 0 bases, with 11 bases spanning the gap. Germline CDR1 and CDR2: SGHTA and FQGNSA. The CDR3 sequence is 15 residues long. As DNA, the CDR3 is TGTGCCAGCAGCAACGACAGAACCTCTGGAAACACCATATATTTT. Its protein is CASSNDRTSGNTIYF.

The chain carries TRBV3-1 (or the pseudogene TRBV3-2) and TRBJ2-7; 9 bases fit TRBD1. Germline values: CDR1 LGHDT, CDR2 YNNKEL (reference sequence). The CDR3 has 15 residues. Trimming took 2 bases from V and 2 from J; bases not matched to a gene: 4. CDR3 sequence (DNA): TGTGCCAGCAGCCAAAAAAGGGACAGGGCCTACGAGCAGTACTTC. Its translation is CASSQKRDRAYEQYF.

The chain recombines TRBV7-2 with TRBJ1-1; maybe TRBD1 (6 bases). The CDR3 has 15 residues. Trimming took off 4 bases at V and 0 bases at J, with 12 bases between the two ends. The germline CDR1 and CDR2 sequences are SGHTA and FQGNSA. CDR3 nucleotides: TGTGCCAGCAGCTCCTCGAGGACAGTGAACACTGAAGCTTTCTTT. This translates into CASSSSRTVNTEAFF.

CDR3 sequence reads: CASSPVPGLLNSPLHF. The CDR3 DNA follows: TGTGCCAGCAGCCCTGTTCCGGGACTTCTTAATTCACCCCTCCACTTT. The chain carries TRBV7-2 and TRBJ1-6; D is possibly TRBD1 (5 bases). Between the trimmed V and J ends, which lost 5 bases and 6 bases, there was a span of 17 bases. The CDR3 loop spans 16 amino acids. The germline V gene has CDR1 SGHTA and CDR2 FQGNSA.

This clone occurred once. This CDR3 is CASSPFMKRDGFDEQFF. CDR3 nucleotides: TGTGCCAGCTCACCATTTATGAAGCGGGATGGTTTCGATGAGCAGTTCTTC. The J gene is TRBJ2-1, the V gene TRBV18, with TRBD2 identical over 7 bases. This CDR3 contains 17 residues. The germline V gene has CDR1 KGHSH and CDR2 LQKENI. Trimming took 2 bases from V and 8 from J; bases not matched to a gene: 15.

The chain employs TRBV30 and TRBJ1-1; the D gene is possibly TRBD1 (6 bases). V was shortened by 0 bases and J by 1 base, with 12 bases between the two germline ends. CDR3 length equals 15 residues. CDR1 GTSNPN and CDR2 SVGIG come from the germline V gene (reference sequence). CDR3: CAWSVLGAGNTEAFF. CDR3 in DNA: TGTGCCTGGAGTGTACTGGGGGCTGGGAACACTGAAGCTTTCTTT.

The DNA for the CDR3 is TGTGCCAGCAGCCAAGAAAGTCCCCCAGCTGGAAACACCATATATTTT. It specifies CASSQESPPAGNTIYF. The V and J genes are TRBV4-2 and TRBJ1-3; D unclear. Trimming cost V 0 bases and J 2 bases, with 11 bases left between them. From germline, CDR1 is LGHNA and CDR2 YNFKEQ. This CDR3 is 16 amino acids long.

The gene calls are TRBV6-5 and TRBJ2-2; no clear D gene. Germline V lookup: CDR1 MNHEY, CDR2 SVGAGI. The CDR3 is 14 residues long. The ends were cut back, 6 bases at V and 0 bases at J, with 8 bases in the middle. CDR3 bases: TGTGCCAGCAGGCAAAGCTCGAACACCGGGGAGCTGTTTTTT. Encoded protein: CASRQSSNTGELFF.

The rearrangement joins TRBV5-1 to TRBJ1-1, with 8 bases aligning to TRBD1. Germline CDR1 SGHRS, CDR2 YFSETQ. CDR3 length: 12 amino acids. The V segment lost 4 bases and the J segment 8 bases; nucleotides outside the gene matches: 4. CDR3 bases: TGCGCCAGCAGCAACCACAGGGGGGAAGCTTTCTTT. Amino acids: CASSNHRGEAFF.

The V and J genes are TRBV30 and TRBJ2-3; 7 positions agree with TRBD2. V lost 0 bases, J lost 6 bases, and 9 bases stayed unmatched. In germline, CDR1 is GTSNPN, CDR2 SVGIG (reference sequence). The CDR3 loop spans 15 amino acids. The CDR3 region is CAWSVQRDRSDTQYF. The CDR3 region has the DNA TGTGCCTGGAGTGTTCAGCGGGACCGTTCGGATACGCAGTATTTT.

The rearrangement joins TRBV3-1 (or the pseudogene TRBV3-2) to TRBJ2-7; the D gene is possibly TRBD2 (6 bases). The CDR3 consists of 15 residues. CDR1 LGHDT and CDR2 YNNKEL come from the germline V gene (reference sequence). Trimming stripped 4 bases from V and 0 bases from J, with 13 bases between. CDR3 bases: TGTGCCAGCAGCCGTAACTCCGGGGGCTCCTACGAGCAGTACTTC. This translates into CASSRNSGGSYEQYF.

The gene calls are TRBV18 and TRBJ1-2; no clear D. Germline V lookup: CDR1 KGHSH, CDR2 LQKENI. V was cut by 1 base and J by 8 bases, with 11 bases left in between. CDR3 length: 13 amino acids. DNA of the CDR3: TGTGCCAGCTCACCACGCCCGGCCGGGGGCTACACCTTC. This encodes CASSPRPAGGYTF.

This sequence joins TRBV30 and TRBJ1-5, with 8 bases matching TRBD1. V shed 0 bases and J 1 base; nucleotides not matched to a gene: 17. Germline V gene lookup returns CDR1 GTSNPN and CDR2 SVGIG (reference sequence). This CDR3 is 20 amino acids long. CDR3 amino acids: CAWSVLVEDREYWSNQPQHF. In DNA form, the CDR3 reads TGTGCCTGGAGTGTACTGGTGGAGGACAGGGAGTATTGGAGCAATCAGCCCCAGCATTTT.